This TCR beta chain was recorded in a study of T cell repertoires in cytomegalovirus infection. Study in general: Recently identified HLA-C-restricted CMV epitopes and well-studied HLA-B-restricted CMV epitopes were used by the study. Carrying CMV and the relevant HLA type showed in public TCR beta signatures.

This clonotype was counted a few times. Its antigen remains unknown. Overall study findings and caveats: Carriers of CMV and the relevant HLA type were discriminated by public TCR beta frequency. The ex vivo response was dominated by HLA-C-restricted CMV-specific TCR beta clonotypes.

The CDR3 runs to 14 residues. V shed 1 base and J shed 6 bases, with 10 bases lying between them. From germline, CDR1 is MNHEY and CDR2 SMNVEV (reference sequence). TCRdb reanalysed the reads using MiXCR and keeps one entry per CDR3 protein. This sample has 250,000 to 300,000 distinct CDR3 sequences, with around 20% found just once. The sequence was collected from a human donor in good health (CMV status not recorded). Some clones in this sample may be carry-over from other donors' samples. The J gene is TRBJ1-5, the V gene TRBV27; D is ambiguous. The specimen comprised cultured PBMCs, sampled from culture after CMV antigen stimulation. The CDR3, as DNA: TGTGCCAGCAGTTTATGGGGTGTTGGTCAGCCCCAGCATTTT. It translates to CASSLWGVGQPQHF.